These 22 T cell receptor beta chains share one sample of origin, sequenced in a study of shared clonotypes between healthy human individuals. Repertoires were generated with immunoSEQ multiplex PCR, while TCRdb's copy carries only in-frame clones and drops some. The sample shows some 580,000 clones, around 97% of them seen only once. Material: naive CD4+ T cells sorted from blood. Subset defined: CD45RA+ positively selected. Receptor source: a woman in her thirties in good health.

The chain couples TRBV19 to TRBJ2-7, with 8 bases that match TRBD1. V shed 3 bases and J 5 bases; nucleotides not matched to a gene: 9. Germline V gives CDR1 LNHDA, CDR2 SQIVND (reference sequence). The CDR3 runs 15 residues. Written as DNA, the CDR3 is TGTGCCAGTAGTATTCAGGGGGCGATGATCCACGAGCAGTACTTC. Translation gives CASSIQGAMIHEQYF.

About this clone itself: This CDR3 is also generated by other DNA sequences in the sample. This chain connects TRBV5-1 to TRBJ2-7, with 15 bases identical to TRBD2. V shed 5 bases, J shed 3 bases, and the junction held 3 bases outside the gene matches. The CDR3 has 15 amino acids. Per the germline V gene, CDR1 is SGHRS and CDR2 is YFSETQ. CDR3 loop: CASSPGLAGGYEQYF. The DNA for the CDR3 is TGCGCCAGCAGTCCGGGACTAGCGGGGGGCTACGAGCAGTACTTC.

V and J are TRBV6-1 and TRBJ2-3; 8 nucleotides match TRBD2. Germline assignment: CDR1 MNHNS and CDR2 SASEGT. V was clipped by 6 bases and J by 3 bases; unmatched bases: 8. CDR3 length equals 15 residues. In nucleotides, the CDR3 is TGTGCCAGCAGGGAACTAGCGGAACCAACAGATACGCAGTATTTT. Amino acid sequence: CASRELAEPTDTQYF.

This clone is a singleton in its sample. The rearrangement uses TRBV18 and TRBJ2-5; TRBD1 matches at 7 bases. The J call may be in error: the DNA end matches TRBJ2-7 better. Germline V gene data show CDR1 as KGHSH and CDR2 as LQKENI. This CDR3 is built from 15 residues. For the CDR3, the DNA is TGTGCCAGCTCACGGACGACAGGGTCACCCTACGAGCAGTACTTC. This sequence encodes CASSRTTGSPYEQYF.

The chain joins TRBV6-5 to TRBJ2-1, with D uncertain. This CDR3 has 15 amino acids. V gave up 5 bases and J gave up 1 base, with 12 bases separating them. Germline CDR1 reads MNHEY; CDR2 reads SVGAGI. CDR3 sequence reads: CASSRALPSYNEQFF. CDR3 sequence (DNA): TGTGCCAGCAGTAGGGCGCTGCCGTCCTACAATGAGCAGTTCTTC.

The rearrangement links TRBV27 to TRBJ1-3; 7 bases map to TRBD1. The germline V gene has CDR1 MNHEY and CDR2 SMNVEV (reference sequence). V was clipped by 2 bases and J by 0 bases; unmatched bases: 4. The CDR3 spans 16 residues. The chain's CDR3 is CASSLKGASSGNTIYF. Written as DNA, the CDR3 is TGTGCCAGCAGTTTAAAGGGGGCAAGCTCTGGAAACACCATATATTTT.

This clone was detected only once. The V call is TRBV29-1, the J call TRBJ2-2; no definite D call. V was clipped by 4 bases and J by 5 bases, with 5 bases between them. The CDR3 sequence is 11 residues long. Germline V gene data show CDR1 as SQVTM and CDR2 as ANQGSEA. The CDR3 sequence: CSVARTGELFF. As DNA, the CDR3 is TGCAGCGTTGCCAGGACCGGGGAGCTGTTTTTT.

The DNA of the CDR3 is TGTGCCAGCAGCTTAATGTTATCAGGGAACACCGGGGAGCTGTTTTTT. This encodes CASSLMLSGNTGELFF. This chain uses TRBV11-1 with TRBJ2-2; D gene ambiguous. V was clipped by 2 bases and J by 1 base, with 11 bases between them. Germline values: CDR1 SGHAT, CDR2 FQDESV (reference sequence). The CDR3 is 16 amino acids.

The chain couples TRBV7-2 to TRBJ2-7, with a weak D call TRBD2 (5 bases). The CDR3 is 14 residues long. The ends were cut back, 5 bases at V and 0 bases at J, with 11 bases in the middle. Germline V CDR1 and CDR2: SGHTA, FQGNSA. Written as DNA, the CDR3 is TGTGCCAGCAGCCTGGGAGAGGTCTCCTACGAGCAGTACTTC. Encoded protein: CASSLGEVSYEQYF.

The J gene is TRBJ2-3, the V gene TRBV27; D remains unclear. Per germline, CDR1 MNHEY and CDR2 SMNVEV (reference sequence). The CDR3 runs 16 residues. V dropped 3 bases and J dropped 2 bases, with 15 bases sitting between them. This CDR3 reads CASSLRFEANTDTQYF. The DNA of the CDR3 is TGTGCCAGCAGTTTGCGGTTTGAGGCGAACACAGATACGCAGTATTTT.

The count of this clone is one. Written as DNA, the CDR3 is TGTGCCAGCTCACTCTCCTGGACTAGCGGGAGTGGAGAGACCCAGTACTTC. As protein: CASSLSWTSGSGETQYF. V gene TRBV18 combines with J gene TRBJ2-5; 13 bases line up with TRBD2. The CDR3 length is 17 residues. Germline CDR1 reads KGHSH; CDR2 reads LQKENI. The J segment lost 4 bases and the V segment lost 4 bases, leaving 9 bases of the junction unmatched.

V usage is TRBV6-6 and J usage is TRBJ2-1; 9 nucleotides align to TRBD1. The CDR3 is 15 residues long. Trimming took 8 bases from V and 5 from J; bases not matched to a gene: 10. Germline loops: CDR1 MNHNY, CDR2 SVGAGI (reference sequence). In DNA form, the CDR3 reads TGTGCCAGCGGCGGGCCGGGACAGGGCCACAATGAGCAGTTCTTC. This gives the protein CASGGPGQGHNEQFF.

The chain recombines TRBV9 with TRBJ2-2; 7 nucleotides match TRBD2. CDR3 length equals 13 residues. Unmatched junction bases numbered 3, after V lost 4 bases and J lost 6 bases. Per germline, CDR1 SGDLS and CDR2 YYNGEE. The CDR3: CASSSSGAGELFF. The DNA for the CDR3 is TGTGCCAGCAGCTCTAGCGGAGCCGGGGAGCTGTTTTTT. The full variable domain, its missing parts supplied by reference TRBV9 and TRBJ2-2, is DSGVTQTPKHLITATGQRVTLRCSPRSGDLSVYWYQQSLDQGLQFLIQYYNGEERAKGNILERFSAQQFPDLHSELNLSSLELGDSALYFCASSSSGAGELFFGEGSRLTVL.

The V call is TRBV6-5, the J call TRBJ1-2; possible D gene TRBD1, 6 bases. Germline values: CDR1 MNHEY, CDR2 SVGAGI. The V end was cut by 6 bases, the J end by 0 bases, with 14 bases between. The CDR3 is made up of 15 amino acids. CDR3 coding DNA: TGTGCCAGCAGGAACAGGGACGTAGCTAACTATGGCTACACCTTC. This sequence encodes CASRNRDVANYGYTF.

This chain uses TRBV6-7 with TRBJ2-7; D may match TRBD1 or TRBD2 (5 bases each). TRBV6-7 counts as an open reading frame of uncertain function. Trimming cost V 0 bases and J 3 bases, with 9 bases left between them. This CDR3 contains 14 residues. In nucleotides, the CDR3 is TGTGCCAGCAGTTACTCGGGGGACCACTACGAGCAGTACTTC. Protein: CASSYSGDHYEQYF.

This chain uses TRBV11-2 with TRBJ1-3; no clear D gene. The CDR3 is made up of 16 amino acids. Germline V lookup: CDR1 SGHAT, CDR2 FQNNGV. V dropped 1 base and J dropped 0 bases, with 10 bases sitting between them. DNA for the CDR3: TGTGCCAGCAGCTTAGTTGCGGCCGACTCTGGAAACACCATATATTTT. This encodes CASSLVAADSGNTIYF. Supplemented by reference TRBV11-2 and TRBJ1-3, the full variable domain reads EAGVAQSPRYKIIEKRQSVAFWCNPISGHATLYWYQQILGQGPKLLIQFQNNGVVDDSQLPKDRFSAERLKGVDSTLKIQPAKLEDSAVYLCASSLVAADSGNTIYFGEGSWLTVV.

The chain couples TRBV28 to TRBJ1-2, with D possibly matching TRBD1 (6 bases). CDR3 length: 16 amino acids. Germline V lookup: CDR1 MDHEN, CDR2 SYDVKM. V lost 8 bases and J 1 base, leaving 20 bases between the germline ends. CDR3 coding DNA: TGTGCCAGCGGACAGCCTATGGGGTTAGGTAACTATGGCTACACCTTC. It encodes CASGQPMGLGNYGYTF.

The genes are TRBV10-3 and TRBJ1-1; D gene uncertain. The V gene's germline CDR1 is ENHRY and CDR2 SYGVKD. Trimming took 4 bases from V and 5 from J, leaving 11 bases between them. The CDR3 has 13 amino acids. The CDR3 DNA follows: TGTGCCATCAGTGCTCGTTTGGGAACTGAAGCTTTCTTT. It specifies CAISARLGTEAFF.

The rearrangement uses TRBV29-1 and TRBJ2-1; unclear D gene. This CDR3 region has 13 residues. V dropped 4 bases and J dropped 3 bases, with 10 bases sitting between them. The germline CDR1 and CDR2 sequences are SQVTM and ANQGSEA. In DNA, the CDR3 is TGCAGCGTTGGTCGAGACGGCTACAATGAGCAGTTCTTC. Translated: CSVGRDGYNEQFF.

CDR3 sequence (DNA): TGTGCCAGCAGTCCGGGACAGGGGGTCGATACGCAGTATTTT. It codes for CASSPGQGVDTQYF. The chain joins TRBV6-6 to TRBJ2-3; 11 nucleotides match TRBD1. J gave up 6 bases and V 5 bases, and 4 bases lay outside the gene matches. Germline values: CDR1 MNHNY, CDR2 SVGAGI (reference sequence). CDR3 length equals 14 residues.

The gene calls are TRBV5-5 and TRBJ2-2, with unresolved D. V shed 7 bases and J shed 1 base, with 8 bases lying between them. This CDR3 spans 13 amino acids. In germline, CDR1 is SGHKS, CDR2 YYEKEE (reference sequence). CDR3 DNA sequence: TGTGCCAGCGGTAAAATGAACACCGGGGAGCTGTTTTTT. Amino acids: CASGKMNTGELFF. Looking up the rest from reference TRBV5-5 and TRBJ2-2 gives the full variable domain: DAGVTQSPTHLIKTRGQQVTLRCSPISGHKSVSWYQQVLGQGPQFIFQYYEKEERGRGNFPDRFSARQFPNYSSELNVNALLLGDSALYLCASGKMNTGELFFGEGSRLTVL.

As concerns this clone: Distinct nucleotide sequences in the sample also encode this CDR3. The chain has TRBV28 and TRBJ1-1; 8 bases align to TRBD1. V lost 2 bases and J lost 2; bases outside the gene matches: 4. The CDR3 is 15 residues long. Germline V lookup: CDR1 MDHEN, CDR2 SYDVKM. The CDR3 DNA reads as TGTGCCAGCAGTTTAACCGGGACAGGAAACACTGAAGCTTTCTTT. Amino acid sequence: CASSLTGTGNTEAFF.